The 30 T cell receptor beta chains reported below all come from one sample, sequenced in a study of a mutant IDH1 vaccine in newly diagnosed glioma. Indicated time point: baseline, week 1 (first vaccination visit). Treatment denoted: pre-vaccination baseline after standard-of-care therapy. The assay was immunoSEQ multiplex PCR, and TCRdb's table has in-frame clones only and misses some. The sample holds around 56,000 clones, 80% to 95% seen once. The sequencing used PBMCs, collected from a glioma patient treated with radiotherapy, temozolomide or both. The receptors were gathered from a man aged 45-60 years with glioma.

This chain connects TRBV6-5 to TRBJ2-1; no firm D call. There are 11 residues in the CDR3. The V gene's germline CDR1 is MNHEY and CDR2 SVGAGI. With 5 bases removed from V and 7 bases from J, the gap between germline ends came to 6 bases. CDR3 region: CASSNGNEQFF. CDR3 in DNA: TGTGCCAGCAGTAATGGGAATGAGCAGTTCTTC.

This CDR3 reads CASSGGAVIPNTEAFF. In DNA, the CDR3 is TGTGCCAGCAGTGGGGGGGCGGTAATCCCGAACACTGAAGCTTTCTTT. The V call is TRBV6-1, the J call TRBJ1-1; the D gene is possibly TRBD1 (6 bases). The CDR3 has 16 amino acids. The germline V gene has CDR1 MNHNS and CDR2 SASEGT. The V gene lost 4 bases and the J gene lost 1 base, with 16 bases spanning the gap.

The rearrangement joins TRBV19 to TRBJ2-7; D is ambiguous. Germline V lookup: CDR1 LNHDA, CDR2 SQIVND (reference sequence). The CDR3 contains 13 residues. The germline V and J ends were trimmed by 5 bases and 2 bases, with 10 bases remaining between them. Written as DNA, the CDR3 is TGTGCCAGTAGTGCCGGAGTTGCCTACGAGCAGTACTTC. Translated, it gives CASSAGVAYEQYF.

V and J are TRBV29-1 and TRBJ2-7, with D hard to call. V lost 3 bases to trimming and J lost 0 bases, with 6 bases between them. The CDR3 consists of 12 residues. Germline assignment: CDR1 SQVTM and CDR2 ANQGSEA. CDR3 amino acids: CSVDSGSYEQYF. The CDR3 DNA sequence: TGCAGCGTTGATAGTGGCTCCTACGAGCAGTACTTC.

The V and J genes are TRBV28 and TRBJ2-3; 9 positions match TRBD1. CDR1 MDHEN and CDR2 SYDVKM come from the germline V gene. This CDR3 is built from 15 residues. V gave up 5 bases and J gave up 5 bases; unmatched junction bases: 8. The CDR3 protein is CASSKRGQGGDTQYF. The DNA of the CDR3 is TGTGCCAGCAGTAAAAGGGGACAGGGAGGAGATACGCAGTATTTT.

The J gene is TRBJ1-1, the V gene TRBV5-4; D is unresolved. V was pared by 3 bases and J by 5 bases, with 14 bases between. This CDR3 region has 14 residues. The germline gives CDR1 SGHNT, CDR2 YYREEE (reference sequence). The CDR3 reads CASSSWAPRTEAFF. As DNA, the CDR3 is TGTGCCAGCAGCTCTTGGGCCCCAAGGACTGAAGCTTTCTTT.

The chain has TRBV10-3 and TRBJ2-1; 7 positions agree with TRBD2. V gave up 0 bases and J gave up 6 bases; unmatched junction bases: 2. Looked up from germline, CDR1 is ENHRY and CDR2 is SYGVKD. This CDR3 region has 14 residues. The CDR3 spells CAISESGGINEQFF. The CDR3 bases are TGTGCCATCAGTGAGTCGGGGGGGATCAATGAGCAGTTCTTC.

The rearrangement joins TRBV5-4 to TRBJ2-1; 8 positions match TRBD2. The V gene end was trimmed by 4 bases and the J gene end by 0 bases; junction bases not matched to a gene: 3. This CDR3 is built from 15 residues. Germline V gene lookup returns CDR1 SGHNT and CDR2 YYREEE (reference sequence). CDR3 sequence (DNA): TGTGCCAGCAGCCCCAGCGGGAGCTCCTACAATGAGCAGTTCTTC. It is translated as CASSPSGSSYNEQFF.

The CDR3 DNA sequence: TGTGCCAGCAGCCCCGGCAGGCTCTCCTACGAGCAGTACTTC. Amino acid sequence: CASSPGRLSYEQYF. The chain is built from TRBV7-2 and TRBJ2-7; D call uncertain. V was cut by 5 bases and J by 0 bases, with 11 bases left in between. Germline V gene lookup returns CDR1 SGHTA and CDR2 FQGNSA. This CDR3 region has 14 residues. Full variable domain (rest looked up from reference TRBV7-2 and TRBJ2-7): GAGVSQSPSNKVTEKGKDVELRCDPISGHTALYWYRQSLGQGLEFLIYFQGNSAPDKSGLPSDRFSAERTGGSVSTLTIQRTQQEDSAVYLCASSPGRLSYEQYFGPGTRLTVT.

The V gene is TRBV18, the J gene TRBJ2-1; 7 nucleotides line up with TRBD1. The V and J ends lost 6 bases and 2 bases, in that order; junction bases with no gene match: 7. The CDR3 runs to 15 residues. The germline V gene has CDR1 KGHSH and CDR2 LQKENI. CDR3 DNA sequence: TGTGCCAGCTCTCTTAACAGGGGCACCTACAATGAGCAGTTCTTC. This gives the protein CASSLNRGTYNEQFF.

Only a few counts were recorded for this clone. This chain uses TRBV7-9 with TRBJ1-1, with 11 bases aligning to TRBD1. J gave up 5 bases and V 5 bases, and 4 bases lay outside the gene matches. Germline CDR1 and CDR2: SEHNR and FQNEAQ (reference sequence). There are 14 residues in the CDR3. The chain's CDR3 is CASSGDRGRTEAFF. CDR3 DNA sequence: TGTGCCAGCAGCGGGGACAGGGGGAGGACTGAAGCTTTCTTT.

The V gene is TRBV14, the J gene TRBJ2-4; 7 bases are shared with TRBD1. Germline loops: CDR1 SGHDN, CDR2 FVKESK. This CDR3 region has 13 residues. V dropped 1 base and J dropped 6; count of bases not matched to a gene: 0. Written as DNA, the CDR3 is TGTGCCAGCAGCCAAGCAGGGGGAAACATTCAGTACTTC. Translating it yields CASSQAGGNIQYF.

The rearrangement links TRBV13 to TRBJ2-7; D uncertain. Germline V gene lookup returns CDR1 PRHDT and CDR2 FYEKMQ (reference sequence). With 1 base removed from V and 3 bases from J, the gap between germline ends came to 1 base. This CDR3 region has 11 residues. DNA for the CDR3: TGTGCCAGCAGCTTAGTCTACGAGCAGTACTTC. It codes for CASSLVYEQYF.

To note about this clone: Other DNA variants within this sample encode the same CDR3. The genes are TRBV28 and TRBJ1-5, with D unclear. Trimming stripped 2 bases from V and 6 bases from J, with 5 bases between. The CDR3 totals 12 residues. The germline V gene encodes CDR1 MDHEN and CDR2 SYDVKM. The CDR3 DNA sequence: TGTGCCAGCAGTTTAGAAGGTCAGCCCCAGCATTTT. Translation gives CASSLEGQPQHF.

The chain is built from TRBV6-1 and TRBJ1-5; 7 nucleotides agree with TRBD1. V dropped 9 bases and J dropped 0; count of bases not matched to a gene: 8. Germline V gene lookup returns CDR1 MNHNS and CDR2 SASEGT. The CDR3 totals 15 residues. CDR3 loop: CASTQGGYSNQPQHF. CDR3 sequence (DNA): TGTGCCAGTACTCAGGGGGGCTATAGCAATCAGCCCCAGCATTTT.

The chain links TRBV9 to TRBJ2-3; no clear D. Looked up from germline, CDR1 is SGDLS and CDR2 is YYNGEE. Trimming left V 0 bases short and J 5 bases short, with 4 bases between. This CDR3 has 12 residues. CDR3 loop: CASSVAGDTQYF. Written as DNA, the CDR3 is TGTGCCAGCAGCGTAGCGGGAGATACGCAGTATTTT.

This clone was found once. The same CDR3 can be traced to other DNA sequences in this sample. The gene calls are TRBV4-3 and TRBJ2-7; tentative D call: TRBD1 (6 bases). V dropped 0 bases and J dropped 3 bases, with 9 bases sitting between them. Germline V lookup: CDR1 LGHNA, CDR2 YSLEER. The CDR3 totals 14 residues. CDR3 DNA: TGCGCCAGCAGCCAAGACAGGGGTCTCTACGAGCAGTACTTC. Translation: CASSQDRGLYEQYF.

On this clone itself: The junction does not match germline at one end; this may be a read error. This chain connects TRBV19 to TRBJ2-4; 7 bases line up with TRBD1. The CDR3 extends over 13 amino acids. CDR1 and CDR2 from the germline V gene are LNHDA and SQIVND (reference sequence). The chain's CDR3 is CASSKGAENTQYF. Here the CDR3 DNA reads TGTGCCAGTAGTAAGGGGGCAGAAAACACTCAGTACTTC.

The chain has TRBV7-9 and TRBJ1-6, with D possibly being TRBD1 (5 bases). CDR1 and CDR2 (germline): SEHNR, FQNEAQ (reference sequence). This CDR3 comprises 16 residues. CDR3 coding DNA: TGTGCTATCGATGGGACCGCCAATTCGGGGAATTCACCCCTCCACTTT. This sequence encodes CAIDGTANSGNSPLHF.

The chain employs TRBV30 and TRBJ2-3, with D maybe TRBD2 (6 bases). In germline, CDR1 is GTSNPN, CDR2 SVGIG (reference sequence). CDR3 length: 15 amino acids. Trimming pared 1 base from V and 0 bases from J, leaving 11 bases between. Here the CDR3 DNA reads TGTGCCTGGAGTGAGGCTAGCGTAAGCACAGATACGCAGTATTTT. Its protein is CAWSEASVSTDTQYF.

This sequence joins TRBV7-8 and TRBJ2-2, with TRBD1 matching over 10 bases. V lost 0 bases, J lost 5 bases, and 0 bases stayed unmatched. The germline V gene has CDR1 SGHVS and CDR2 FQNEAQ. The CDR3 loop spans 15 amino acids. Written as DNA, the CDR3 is TGTGCCAGCAGCTTAGCGGGACAGGGGACCGGGGAGCTGTTTTTT. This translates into CASSLAGQGTGELFF.

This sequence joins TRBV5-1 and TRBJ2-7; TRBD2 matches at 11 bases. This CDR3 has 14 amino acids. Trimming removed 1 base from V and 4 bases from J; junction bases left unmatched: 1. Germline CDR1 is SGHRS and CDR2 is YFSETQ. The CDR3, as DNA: TGCGCCAGCAGCTTGACTAGCGGGAGTTACGAGCAGTACTTC. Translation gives CASSLTSGSYEQYF.

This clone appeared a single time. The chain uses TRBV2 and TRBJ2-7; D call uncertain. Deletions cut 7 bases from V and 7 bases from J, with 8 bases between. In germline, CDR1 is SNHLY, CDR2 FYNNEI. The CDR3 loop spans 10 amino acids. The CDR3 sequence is CASKLGEQYF. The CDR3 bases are TGTGCCAGCAAATTGGGAGAGCAGTACTTC.

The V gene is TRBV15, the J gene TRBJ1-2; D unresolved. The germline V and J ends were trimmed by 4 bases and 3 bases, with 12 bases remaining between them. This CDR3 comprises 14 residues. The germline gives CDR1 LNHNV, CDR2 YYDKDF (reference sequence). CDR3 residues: CATSTSGRDYGYTF. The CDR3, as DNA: TGTGCCACCAGCACGAGCGGGCGCGACTATGGCTACACCTTC. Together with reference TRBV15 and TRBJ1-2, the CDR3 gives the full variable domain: DAMVIQNPRYQVTQFGKPVTLSCSQTLNHNVMYWYQQKSSQAPKLLFHYYDKDFNNEADTPDNFQSRRPNTSFCFLDIRSPGLGDTAMYLCATSTSGRDYGYTFGSGTRLTVV.

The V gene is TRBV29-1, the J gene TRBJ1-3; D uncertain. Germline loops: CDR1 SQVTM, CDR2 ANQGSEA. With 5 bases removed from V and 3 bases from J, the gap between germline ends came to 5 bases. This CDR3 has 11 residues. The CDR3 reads CSVINGNTIYF. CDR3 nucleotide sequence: TGCAGCGTTATTAATGGAAACACCATATATTTT.

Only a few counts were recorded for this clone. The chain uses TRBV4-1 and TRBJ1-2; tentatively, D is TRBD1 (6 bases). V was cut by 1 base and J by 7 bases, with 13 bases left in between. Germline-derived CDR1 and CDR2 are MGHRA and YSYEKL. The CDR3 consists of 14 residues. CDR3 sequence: CASSQVAQGGGYTF. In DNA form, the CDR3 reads TGCGCCAGCAGCCAAGTGGCCCAAGGGGGTGGCTACACCTTC.

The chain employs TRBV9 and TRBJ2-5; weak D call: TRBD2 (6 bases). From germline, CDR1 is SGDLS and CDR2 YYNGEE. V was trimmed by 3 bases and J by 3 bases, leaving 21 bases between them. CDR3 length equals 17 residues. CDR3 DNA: TGTGCCAGCAGCGCGGGACTTTTGGGGACCCTGAAAGAGACCCAGTACTTC. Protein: CASSAGLLGTLKETQYF. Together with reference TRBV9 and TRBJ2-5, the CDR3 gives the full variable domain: DSGVTQTPKHLITATGQRVTLRCSPRSGDLSVYWYQQSLDQGLQFLIQYYNGEERAKGNILERFSAQQFPDLHSELNLSSLELGDSALYFCASSAGLLGTLKETQYFGPGTRLLVL.

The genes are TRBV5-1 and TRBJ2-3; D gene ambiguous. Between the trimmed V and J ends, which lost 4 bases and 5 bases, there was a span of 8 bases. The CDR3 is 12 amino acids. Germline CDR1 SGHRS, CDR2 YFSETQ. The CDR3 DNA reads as TGCGCCAGCAGCCCTTTCGGAGATACGCAGTATTTT. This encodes CASSPFGDTQYF.

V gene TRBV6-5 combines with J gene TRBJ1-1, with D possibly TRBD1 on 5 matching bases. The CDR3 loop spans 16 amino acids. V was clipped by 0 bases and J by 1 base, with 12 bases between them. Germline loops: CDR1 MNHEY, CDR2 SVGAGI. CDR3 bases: TGTGCCAGCAGTTACTCGTTTTGGGGCGAGAACACTGAAGCTTTCTTT. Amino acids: CASSYSFWGENTEAFF.

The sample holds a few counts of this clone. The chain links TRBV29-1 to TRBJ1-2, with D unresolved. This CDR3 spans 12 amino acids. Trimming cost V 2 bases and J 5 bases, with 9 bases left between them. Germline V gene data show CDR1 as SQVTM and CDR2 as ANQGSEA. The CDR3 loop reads CSVERQRYGYTF. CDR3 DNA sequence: TGCAGCGTTGAAAGGCAGCGGTATGGCTACACCTTC.